This note documents a single TCR beta chain sequence. What it recognizes is unknown. Autoimmune disease history or systemic immunosuppression led to patient exclusion. This sample was taken from a study of OX40 agonist ivuxolimab in advanced cancers. Study-wide context: Therapy given before enrollment (anti-PD-1, anti-PD-L1 or anti-CTLA-4) was allowed, and 40% to 50% had some. Overall study findings and caveats: Doses of 0.1 to 3.0 mg/kg were accompanied by clonal expansion of CD4+ and CD8+ blood T cells by week 6. More expanded clones were found, on average, in CD8+ than in CD4+ T cells.

Germline V gene data show CDR1 as MDHEN and CDR2 as SYDVKM. The V gene end was trimmed by 2 bases and the J gene end by 4 bases; junction bases not matched to a gene: 5. The CDR3 has 15 amino acids. Produced via immunoSEQ multiplex PCR; TCRdb's table is partial and in-frame only. The sample records more than 40,000 clones, 80% to 90% being singletons. The chain uses TRBV28 and TRBJ1-3; 7 bases line up with TRBD1. The sequence was obtained from an adult with an advanced solid tumor such as melanoma, head and neck, liver or kidney cancer. This specimen was CD4+ or CD8+ T cells sorted from blood, taken in a trial of the OX40 agonist ivuxolimab. Written as DNA, the CDR3 is TGTGCCAGCAGTTTACCCGGGACAGCCGGAAACACCATATATTTT. Amino acids: CASSLPGTAGNTIYF.